Given below is one TCR beta chain in context. This CDR3 is 17 amino acids long. This entry comes from a study of T cell changes during pregnancy in multiple sclerosis. Sequencing used immunoSEQ multiplex PCR; TCRdb keeps in-frame clones, though not all of them. The sample lists tens of thousands of clones, about 93% seen once, with 2.6% in the top ten. This TCR was sampled from a female donor with multiple sclerosis, enrolled in a pregnancy study. The sample here was CD8+ T cells from peripheral blood mononuclear cells, taken in the third trimester of pregnancy. V usage is TRBV12-2 and J usage is TRBJ2-1; no DNA check was done on the table's D call, TRBD1. TRBV12-2 is tagged as a pseudogene. The CDR3 loop reads CASRLANRARSYNEQFF. CDR3 DNA: TGTGCAAGTCGCTTAGCAAACAGGGCGAGATCCTACAATGAGCAGTTCTTC.